The 17 T cell receptor beta chains listed next were all sequenced from one sample in a study of T cell clonotyping in hematopoietic cell transplantation. Time point reported: recipient sample about 28 days before transplant, after cytoreduction. Here immunoSEQ multiplex PCR was the method, and the copy in TCRdb shows in-frame clones only, minus some. The top ten hold around 7.7% of the sample, which has under 20,000 clones, about 84% seen once. The sequencing here drew on peripheral blood mononuclear cells, taken before stem cell transplant. The receptors originated from a man in his fifties or sixties with acute myeloid leukemia. Some clones in this sample may be carry-over from other donors' samples.

This clone was seen a single time. The V call is TRBV7-9, the J call TRBJ1-2; D gene unclear. The germline CDR1 and CDR2 sequences are SEHNR and FQNEAQ (reference sequence). Deletions cut 1 base from V and 6 bases from J, with 6 bases between. The CDR3 extends over 12 amino acids. The CDR3 here is CASSLGTNGYTF. Here the CDR3 DNA reads TGTGCCAGCAGCTTAGGAACGAATGGCTACACCTTC.

V is TRBV4-2 and J is TRBJ1-1; perhaps TRBD1 as D (6 bases). Germline V gives CDR1 LGHNA, CDR2 YNFKEQ. The V and J ends lost 4 bases and 2 bases respectively, with 14 bases between them. The CDR3 covers 15 residues. CDR3 amino acids: CASSPTQGYNTEAFF. The CDR3 DNA reads TGTGCCAGCAGCCCTACACAGGGATACAACACTGAAGCTTTCTTT.

The chain recombines TRBV2 with TRBJ1-1; D unresolved. The germline CDR1 and CDR2 sequences are SNHLY and FYNNEI. The V gene lost 5 bases and the J gene lost 0 bases, with 4 bases spanning the gap. This CDR3 region has 12 residues. CDR3 nucleotide sequence: TGTGCCAGCAGTTTTATGAACACTGAAGCTTTCTTT. The encoded protein is CASSFMNTEAFF.

The chain is built from TRBV19 and TRBJ1-2; no clear D. The CDR3 contains 14 residues. Trimming removed 6 bases at V and 0 bases at J, with 11 bases between. The V gene's germline CDR1 is LNHDA and CDR2 SQIVND (reference sequence). The CDR3 bases are TGTGCCAGTAGCCCCGGGGTCGCTAACTATGGCTACACCTTC. Its translation: CASSPGVANYGYTF. The full variable domain, with the rest looked up from reference TRBV19 and TRBJ1-2, is DGGITQSPKYLFRKEGQNVTLSCEQNLNHDAMYWYRQDPGQGLRLIYYSQIVNDFQKGDIAEGYSVSREKKESFPLTVTSAQKNPTAFYLCASSPGVANYGYTFGSGTRLTVV.

The rearrangement uses TRBV5-4 and TRBJ2-5, with 7 positions matching TRBD2. V lost 4 bases and J lost 7; bases outside the gene matches: 10. The CDR3 is 14 amino acids. Germline CDR1 and CDR2: SGHNT and YYREEE (reference sequence). The CDR3 reads CASSVGEGLGTQYF. The CDR3 DNA sequence: TGTGCCAGCAGCGTAGGGGAGGGACTGGGGACCCAGTACTTC.

The chain links TRBV6-4 to TRBJ1-5; D may be TRBD1 (6 bases). Trimming took 7 bases from V and 5 from J, leaving 15 bases between them. CDR1 and CDR2 (germline): MRHNA, SNTAGT. The CDR3 is 14 amino acids. CDR3: CASTTRRGDQPQHF. The CDR3 DNA reads TGTGCCAGCACTACCCGGAGGGGGGATCAGCCCCAGCATTTT.

The chain employs TRBV11-3 and TRBJ2-5; a possible D gene is TRBD1 (5 bases). CDR1 and CDR2 (germline): SGHNT, YENEEA. This CDR3 is 15 amino acids long. Trimming shortened V by 0 bases and J by 3 bases, and 11 bases separated the two germline ends. CDR3: CASSLDGRVEETQYF. CDR3 DNA sequence: TGTGCCAGCAGCTTAGACGGCAGGGTGGAAGAGACCCAGTACTTC.

The chain employs TRBV18 and TRBJ2-3, with D tentatively TRBD1 or TRBD2 (5 bases each). Germline CDR1 is KGHSH and CDR2 is LQKENI. V lost 2 bases and J lost 6, with 21 bases in between. The CDR3 spans 17 residues. CDR3: CASSPYAIRGVSDTQYF. The CDR3 nucleotides are TGTGCCAGCTCACCATACGCCATAAGGGGAGTATCGGATACGCAGTATTTT. Full variable domain (rest looked up from reference TRBV18 and TRBJ2-3): NAGVMQNPRHLVRRRGQEARLRCSPMKGHSHVYWYRQLPEEGLKFMVYLQKENIIDESGMPKERFSAEFPKEGPSILRIQQVVRGDSAAYFCASSPYAIRGVSDTQYFGPGTRLTVL.

The chain recombines TRBV5-1 with TRBJ2-7, with D maybe TRBD2 (6 bases). CDR1 and CDR2 (germline): SGHRS, YFSETQ. Trimming left V 0 bases short and J 5 bases short, with 12 bases between. The CDR3 extends over 14 amino acids. The CDR3 reads CASSLATRGDEQYF. The DNA for the CDR3 is TGCGCCAGCAGCTTGGCTACACGCGGGGACGAGCAGTACTTC.

The rearrangement links TRBV4-1 to TRBJ1-5; 9 nucleotides line up with TRBD1. The CDR3 has 16 residues. Germline loops: CDR1 MGHRA, CDR2 YSYEKL. V dropped 0 bases and J dropped 2; count of bases not matched to a gene: 2. DNA for the CDR3: TGCGCCAGCAGCCAAGAACAGGGGGCCGGCAATCAGCCCCAGCATTTT. Its translation: CASSQEQGAGNQPQHF.

This chain joins TRBV14 and TRBJ1-2, with 10 bases that match TRBD1. CDR3 length equals 15 residues. The germline CDR1 and CDR2 sequences are SGHDN and FVKESK. J gave up 7 bases and V 4 bases, and 9 bases lay outside the gene matches. The CDR3 sequence is CASSRGQGGLRGYTF. The CDR3 DNA sequence: TGTGCCAGCAGCCGTGGACAGGGGGGTTTACGTGGCTACACCTTC.

The rearrangement uses TRBV5-6 and TRBJ2-7; D perhaps matches TRBD1 (5 bases). Germline values: CDR1 SGHDT, CDR2 YYEEEE. This CDR3 has 15 residues. The V end lost 4 bases, the J end lost 2 bases, and 16 bases lay between the germline ends. For the CDR3, the DNA is TGTGCCAGCAGCCCCAAAGGCGGACAAGCCTACGAGCAGTACTTC. Translation: CASSPKGGQAYEQYF.

The chain uses TRBV7-9 and TRBJ2-2; TRBD1 agrees at 8 bases. V lost 2 bases to trimming and J lost 4 bases; unmatched junction nucleotides: 6. CDR1 is SEHNR and CDR2 is FQNEAQ in the germline V gene (reference sequence). This CDR3 region has 16 residues. The CDR3 DNA is TGTGCCAGCAGCTTATCCAGGGGGCGCGGCACCGGGGAGCTGTTTTTT. It specifies CASSLSRGRGTGELFF.

The chain couples TRBV9 to TRBJ2-3; weak D call: TRBD1 (6 bases). V lost 3 bases, J lost 5 bases, and 19 bases lay in between. The CDR3 consists of 16 residues. Germline V gene data show CDR1 as SGDLS and CDR2 as YYNGEE. The CDR3 loop is CASSGAAGVVKDTQYF. The CDR3 DNA reads TGTGCCAGCAGCGGGGCGGCAGGGGTAGTAAAAGATACGCAGTATTTT.

The chain employs TRBV27 and TRBJ2-7; D perhaps matches TRBD1 (5 bases). The V end lost 4 bases, the J end lost 6 bases, and 7 bases lay between the germline ends. CDR1 is MNHEY and CDR2 is SMNVEV in the germline V gene (reference sequence). CDR3 length: 11 amino acids. CDR3 bases: TGTGCCAGCAGTTCAGGGATCGAGCAGTACTTC. Its protein is CASSSGIEQYF.

The chain employs TRBV7-2 and TRBJ1-6; D gene ambiguous. Germline V gene sequence: CDR1 SGHTA, CDR2 FQGNSA. V lost 4 bases to trimming and J lost 7 bases, with 17 bases between them. This CDR3 comprises 16 residues. DNA for the CDR3: TGTGCCAGCAGCTCCTTCGGCCTAGGGAGGAATTCACCCCTCCACTTT. It yields the protein CASSSFGLGRNSPLHF.

This chain joins TRBV28 and TRBJ1-1, with 7 bases fitting TRBD1. Germline V gene lookup returns CDR1 MDHEN and CDR2 SYDVKM. There are 15 residues in the CDR3. J gave up 1 base and V 5 bases, and 7 bases lay outside the gene matches. CDR3 nucleotides: TGTGCCAGCAGTCCGACAGGGCTAAGGAACACTGAAGCTTTCTTT. Amino acids: CASSPTGLRNTEAFF.